These 8 T cell receptor beta chains came from one sample sequenced in a study of blood T cell repertoires in COVID-19. Here immunoSEQ multiplex PCR was the method, and the copy in TCRdb shows in-frame clones only, minus some. The repertoire holds about 270,000 clones, about nine tenths seen once, with under 3% in the top ten. Sequencing input: PBMCs or T cells enriched from blood (not recorded which). These receptor sequences come from a woman between 18 and 30 years old who had recovered from COVID-19.

The chain joins TRBV19 to TRBJ2-3; D unclear. This CDR3 comprises 13 residues. V gave up 0 bases and J gave up 3 bases, with 4 bases separating them. The germline CDR1 and CDR2 sequences are LNHDA and SQIVND (reference sequence). CDR3 amino acids: CASSIEETDTQYF. DNA of the CDR3: TGTGCCAGTAGTATAGAGGAGACAGATACGCAGTATTTT.

The chain combines TRBV18 with TRBJ1-1; no clear D. From germline, CDR1 is KGHSH and CDR2 LQKENI. This CDR3 is 12 amino acids long. V was clipped by 5 bases and J by 1 base, with 5 bases between them. The chain's CDR3 is CASSVQNTEAFF. The CDR3 coding sequence is TGTGCCAGCTCAGTTCAGAACACTGAAGCTTTCTTT.

This clone appeared a few times. The rearrangement joins TRBV4-1 to TRBJ1-5; D unresolved. CDR1 is MGHRA, CDR2 YSYEKL, per germline. Trimming took off 0 bases at V and 7 bases at J, with 13 bases between the two ends. The CDR3 spans 15 residues. CDR3 residues: CASSQDYAGRQPQHF. The CDR3 coding sequence is TGCGCCAGCAGCCAAGATTATGCAGGTCGGCAGCCCCAGCATTTT.

The chain recombines TRBV7-9 with TRBJ2-7; weak D call: TRBD2 (5 bases). Trimming shortened V by 5 bases and J by 4 bases, and 15 bases separated the two germline ends. CDR1 and CDR2 (germline): SEHNR, FQNEAQ (reference sequence). The CDR3 is 14 residues long. Here the CDR3 DNA reads TGTGCCAGCAGCCCCGGGGTTTCGGTATACGAGCAGTACTTC. This sequence encodes CASSPGVSVYEQYF. Using reference TRBV7-9 and TRBJ2-7 for the parts outside the CDR3, the full variable domain is DTGVSQNPRHKITKRGQNVTFRCDPISEHNRLYWYRQTLGQGPEFLTYFQNEAQLEKSRLLSDRFSAERPKGSFSTLEIQRTEQGDSAMYLCASSPGVSVYEQYFGPGTRLTVT.

This rearrangement joins TRBV19 to TRBJ2-6; TRBD1 is a possible D gene (5 bases). CDR3 length equals 15 residues. V lost 6 bases, J lost 0 bases, and 9 bases lay in between. Germline lookup yields CDR1 LNHDA and CDR2 SQIVND (reference sequence). CDR3 sequence reads: CASRTGSSGANVLTF. The CDR3, as DNA: TGTGCCAGTAGAACAGGCAGCTCTGGGGCCAACGTCCTGACTTTC. The whole variable domain, filled in from reference TRBV19 and TRBJ2-6, reads DGGITQSPKYLFRKEGQNVTLSCEQNLNHDAMYWYRQDPGQGLRLIYYSQIVNDFQKGDIAEGYSVSREKKESFPLTVTSAQKNPTAFYLCASRTGSSGANVLTFGAGSRLTVL.

The chain employs TRBV6-1 and TRBJ2-7; 9 nucleotides agree with TRBD1. The V segment lost 4 bases and the J segment 1 base; nucleotides outside the gene matches: 8. The CDR3 length is 16 residues. The germline V gene encodes CDR1 MNHNS and CDR2 SASEGT. Written as DNA, the CDR3 is TGTGCCAGCAGTGCAAAAACAGGGGGCAGGTCCTACGAGCAGTACTTC. Protein product: CASSAKTGGRSYEQYF.

This clone was seen just once. The same CDR3 can be traced to other DNA sequences in this sample. V usage is TRBV3-1 (or the pseudogene TRBV3-2) and J usage is TRBJ1-1; D remains unclear. With 1 base removed from V and 1 base from J, the gap between germline ends came to 7 bases. Germline CDR1 LGHDT, CDR2 YNNKEL (reference sequence). CDR3 length: 14 residues. The CDR3 spells CASSQGGGNTEAFF. DNA for the CDR3: TGTGCCAGCAGCCAAGGAGGAGGGAACACTGAAGCTTTCTTT.

V usage is TRBV6-1 and J usage is TRBJ2-5; 11 nucleotides match TRBD2. The CDR3 is 19 residues long. Trimming at V came to 2 bases and at J to 3 bases, leaving 14 bases not matched to a gene. Germline V gene data show CDR1 as MNHNS and CDR2 as SASEGT. As DNA, the CDR3 is TGTGCCAGCAGTGAACTTGGGTCGGTAGGACTAGCGGGTAAAGAGACCCAGTACTTC. Translating gives CASSELGSVGLAGKETQYF.